The following is a TCR beta chain sequence with its context. The sample belongs to a study of glioma-infiltrating T cells after dendritic cell vaccination. As for time point: after dendritic cell vaccination, including at tumor progression/relapse. The V segment lost 4 bases and the J segment 0 bases; nucleotides outside the gene matches: 9. Germline-derived CDR1 and CDR2 are SGDLS and YYNGEE. The CDR3 runs to 17 residues. Data came from immunoSEQ multiplex PCR; TCRdb stores just in-frame clones and leaves some out. The table lists around 10,000 clones, 81% of them singletons. This clonotype was sampled from a human donor with glioblastoma. The source material was blood, sampled after dendritic cell vaccination. The rearrangement links TRBV9 to TRBJ1-3; 8 nucleotides line up with TRBD1. CDR3 DNA: TGTGCCAGCAGCACCCGGACAGGGTCAGTCTCTGGAAACACCATATATTTT. It codes for CASSTRTGSVSGNTIYF.